Listed below are T cell receptor beta chains from one sample, sequenced in a study of blood T cell repertoires in COVID-19. Repertoires were generated with immunoSEQ multiplex PCR, while TCRdb's copy carries only in-frame clones and drops some. The table records 220,000 or so clones, about three quarters of them present only once. The sequenced material came from peripheral blood. These receptors all stem from a woman between 70 and 85 years old with acute or convalescent COVID-19. CDR3s include the opening cysteine and the closing phenylalanine or tryptophan. The D gene is left open where the match is weak. Some rows have no size entry. The others give once, few or many, or a class for an expanded clone.

abundance,v_gene,j_gene,d_gene,CDR3aa,CDR3nt
-,TRBV28,TRBJ2-7,TRBD2,CVVLSSGPSYEQYF,TGTGTCGTACTATCTAGCGGGCCGTCCTACGAGCAGTACTTC
-,TRBV30,TRBJ1-2,-,CAWSAGKGVSYGYTF,TGTGCCTGGAGTGCCGGGAAGGGGGTCAGCTATGGCTACACCTTC
-,TRBV5-1,TRBJ1-4,-,CASQKTADTYEKLFF,TGCGCCAGCCAAAAGACCGCCGACACTTATGAAAAACTGTTTTTT
-,TRBV10-3,TRBJ1-4,-,CAIGTGLDEKLFF,TGTGCCATCGGAACAGGGCTTGATGAAAAACTGTTTTTT
-,TRBV27,TRBJ1-5,TRBD1,CASTETGGGNQPQHF,TGTGCCAGCACCGAGACAGGGGGAGGCAATCAGCCCCAGCATTTT
-,TRBV11-3,TRBJ2-1,TRBD2,CASSLAGGGREQFF,TGTGCCAGCAGCTTAGCGGGAGGGGGTCGGGAGCAGTTCTTC
-,TRBV6-5,TRBJ2-7,-,CATTRGNYEQYF,TGTGCCACCACCCGCGGGAACTACGAGCAGTACTTC
-,TRBV4-1,TRBJ2-7,TRBD2,CASSLVVSTSTTGEQYF,TGCGCCAGCAGCCTGGTTGTGTCGACTAGCACTACGGGCGAGCAGTACTTC
-,TRBV28,TRBJ1-5,-,CASSLIGGTQPQHF,TGTGCCAGCAGTTTGATCGGGGGGACGCAGCCCCAGCATTTT
-,TRBV10-1,TRBJ2-7,-,CASSEISQGSEQYF,TGCGCCAGCAGTGAGATTTCTCAGGGGAGCGAGCAGTACTTC
-,TRBV29-1,TRBJ1-1,-,CSALSQLNTEAFF,TGCAGCGCCCTATCGCAATTGAACACTGAAGCTTTCTTT
-,TRBV5-1,TRBJ1-1,TRBD1,CASSPGGQGSGSTEAFF,TGCGCCAGCAGCCCGGGGGGACAGGGATCGGGGAGCACTGAAGCTTTCTTT
few,TRBV9,TRBJ2-1,-,CASSSPYEREQFF,TGTGCCAGCAGCTCCCCCTATGAGCGAGAGCAGTTCTTC
-,TRBV5-1,TRBJ2-2,TRBD1,CASSSQGAPTGELFF,TGCGCCAGCAGCTCGCAGGGGGCGCCCACCGGGGAGCTGTTTTTT
-,TRBV9,TRBJ2-1,-,CASSVGVGYEQFF,TGTGCCAGCAGCGTCGGGGTTGGGTATGAGCAGTTCTTC
-,TRBV3-1/TRBV3-2,TRBJ1-3,TRBD1,CASSQAGGSGNTIYF,TGTGCCAGCAGCCAAGCAGGGGGCTCTGGAAACACCATATATTTT
-,TRBV10-3,TRBJ2-5,-,CASGQETQYF,TGTGCCTCCGGGCAAGAGACCCAGTACTTC
-,TRBV18,TRBJ2-7,-,CASSPASRAYEQYF,TGTGCCAGCTCACCAGCCTCTCGCGCCTACGAGCAGTACTTC
-,TRBV5-6,TRBJ2-2,-,CASSLLRNTGELFF,TGTGCCAGCAGCTTGTTGCGGAACACCGGGGAGCTGTTTTTT
-,TRBV30,TRBJ1-4,-,CAWSAQTATYNEKLFF,TGTGCCTGGAGTGCACAGACAGCTACTTATAATGAAAAACTGTTTTTT
-,TRBV6-6,TRBJ2-7,TRBD2,CASVSREFEQYF,TGTGCCAGCGTATCGCGGGAGTTCGAGCAGTACTTC
few,TRBV11-2,TRBJ2-2,-,CASSSRTGELFF,TGTGCCAGCAGCTCCCGCACCGGGGAGCTGTTTTTT
-,TRBV3-1/TRBV3-2,TRBJ2-5,-,CASSQGGTHQETQYF,TGTGCCAGCAGCCAGGGGGGGACACACCAAGAGACCCAGTACTTC
once,TRBV7-2,TRBJ2-7,-,CASSVAAPGDSFAYEQYF,TGTGCCAGCAGCGTCGCGGCCCCGGGGGACAGCTTCGCCTACGAGCAGTACTTC
once,TRBV2,TRBJ2-5,TRBD2,CASSVAGAGETQYF,TGTGCCAGCAGTGTAGCGGGAGCTGGGGAGACCCAGTACTTC
few,TRBV5-6,TRBJ2-1,TRBD2,CASSSWGLAYNEQFF,TGTGCCAGCAGCTCGTGGGGACTAGCGTACAATGAGCAGTTCTTC
-,TRBV27,TRBJ2-5,TRBD1,CASKRDRQETQYF,TGTGCCAGCAAAAGGGACAGACAAGAGACCCAGTACTTC
few,TRBV12-3/TRBV12-4,TRBJ1-1,-,CASSPDSNTEAFF,TGTGCCAGCAGCCCGGACAGTAACACTGAAGCTTTCTTT
-,TRBV7-7,TRBJ2-1,-,CASSLTTTSSYNEQFF,TGTGCCAGCAGCTTAACTACGACGAGCTCCTACAATGAGCAGTTCTTC
few,TRBV28,TRBJ1-1,-,CASSFASGAGSSEAFF,TGTGCCAGCAGTTTTGCCTCAGGGGCTGGTTCGTCTGAAGCTTTCTTT
-,TRBV6-5,TRBJ2-2,TRBD2,CASSRLARDTGELFF,TGTGCCAGCAGCAGACTAGCGAGGGACACCGGGGAGCTGTTTTTT
few,TRBV11-2,TRBJ2-1,-,CASSLGGEQFF,TGTGCCAGCAGCTTAGGAGGGGAGCAGTTCTTC
-,TRBV3-1/TRBV3-2,TRBJ2-7,-,CASSQVAPGPTYEQYF,TGTGCCAGCAGCCAAGTAGCGCCAGGACCTACCTACGAGCAGTACTTC
-,TRBV2,TRBJ1-2,-,CASSEYREEGYTF,TGTGCCAGCAGTGAGTACCGGGAAGAGGGCTACACCTTC
-,TRBV5-4,TRBJ2-2,TRBD2,CASSRGLAGGENTGELFF,TGTGCCAGCAGCCGAGGACTAGCGGGAGGAGAAAACACCGGGGAGCTGTTTTTT
-,TRBV7-3,TRBJ1-1,TRBD1,CASSQGQRNTEAFF,TGTGCCAGCAGCCAGGGACAGAGGAACACTGAAGCTTTCTTT
few,TRBV7-3,TRBJ1-1,-,CASSLRGQAEAFF,TGTGCCAGCAGCTTAAGGGGGCAGGCTGAAGCTTTCTTT
-,TRBV5-1,TRBJ2-1,TRBD2,CASSLETSGRREQFF,TGCGCCAGCAGCTTGGAGACTAGCGGGAGAAGAGAGCAGTTCTTC
-,TRBV5-6,TRBJ2-5,TRBD1,CASSSKGQGAGETQYF,TGTGCCAGCAGCTCCAAGGGTCAGGGGGCAGGAGAGACCCAGTACTTC
once,TRBV5-1,TRBJ1-1,-,CASSANTGSTEAFF,TGCGCCAGCAGCGCCAATACAGGGAGCACTGAAGCTTTCTTT
-,TRBV5-1,TRBJ2-5,TRBD2,CASSLAPTSGRALETQYF,TGCGCCAGCAGCTTGGCCCCGACTAGCGGGAGGGCCTTGGAGACCCAGTACTTC
-,TRBV2,TRBJ1-4,-,CASSVSEREVSEKLFF,TGTGCCAGCAGTGTCTCAGAGCGGGAGGTTTCTGAAAAACTGTTTTTT
-,TRBV28,TRBJ2-1,TRBD1,CASSTGALEQFF,TGTGCCAGCAGTACAGGGGCCCTAGAGCAGTTCTTC
-,TRBV6-5,TRBJ1-4,-,CASSYSGSGNEKLFF,TGTGCCAGCAGTTACTCTGGGAGCGGGAATGAAAAACTGTTTTTT
-,TRBV28,TRBJ2-7,TRBD2,CASIGTSGTLGNYEQYF,TGTGCCAGCATCGGGACTAGCGGGACCTTAGGAAACTACGAGCAGTACTTC
-,TRBV27,TRBJ2-5,TRBD1,CASSFSGGWETQYF,TGTGCCAGCAGTTTTTCAGGGGGCTGGGAGACCCAGTACTTC
-,TRBV2,TRBJ2-7,TRBD1,CASSALSGQYQGEQYF,TGTGCCAGCAGTGCACTGTCGGGACAGTACCAGGGAGAGCAGTACTTC
-,TRBV2,TRBJ1-6,TRBD1,CASSARDSYNSPLHF,TGTGCCAGCAGTGCTCGGGACAGCTATAATTCACCCCTCCACTTT
-,TRBV5-8,TRBJ1-2,-,CASSINDIVYGYTF,TGTGCCAGTTCTATTAACGATATTGTCTATGGCTACACCTTC
-,TRBV5-1,TRBJ2-1,TRBD2,CASSFSGITYNEQFF,TGCGCCAGCAGTTTTAGCGGGATTACCTACAATGAGCAGTTCTTC
-,TRBV24-1,TRBJ2-1,-,CATSDSGQVFNEQFF,TGTGCCACCAGTGATTCCGGACAAGTGTTTAATGAGCAGTTCTTC
-,TRBV29-1,TRBJ1-5,TRBD1,CSVAGGGNQPQHF,TGCAGCGTTGCAGGGGGCGGCAATCAGCCCCAGCATTTT
-,TRBV16,TRBJ2-3,-,CASSQSRDLTDTQYF,TGTGCCAGCAGCCAATCACGGGACTTGACAGATACGCAGTATTTT